This T cell receptor (beta chain) was sequenced in a study of beta chain features in type 1 diabetes. The overall study: Patient and healthy donor groups were alike in age, gender and cell yields.

Expressed TCRB transcripts got sequenced, as all isolated RNA was reverse transcribed. The table came from immunoSEQ multiplex PCR; TCRdb's copy has only in-frame clones and leaves some out. Among hundreds of thousands of clones listed, 14% were seen once. Whole-study findings and limits: Significant though moderate, a shortening of TCRB CDR3s appeared in all four CD4+ subsets of Type 1 diabetes patients.

On this clone: Antigen unknown.

The CDR3 consists of 13 residues. V dropped 1 base and J dropped 2 bases, with 6 bases sitting between them. CDR1 MGHRA and CDR2 YSYEKL come from the germline V gene. Sequencing input: central memory CD4+ T cells from blood. The rearrangement links TRBV4-1 to TRBJ2-7; D gene uncertain. The sequence was obtained from a young man in good health. The CDR3 DNA is TGCGCCAGCAGCCAAGGTACCCCCTACGAGCAGTACTTC. Translation: CASSQGTPYEQYF.